The 16 T cell receptor beta chains given below trace back to one sample, sequenced in a study of blood T cell repertoires in COVID-19. Produced via immunoSEQ multiplex PCR; TCRdb's table is partial and in-frame only. The sample lists 71,000 or so clones; less than 95% were seen once. The sample was peripheral blood. The receptors come from a woman between 18 and 29 years old with acute or convalescent COVID-19.

This sequence joins TRBV6-2 or TRBV6-3 and TRBJ2-1; TRBD1 matches at 7 bases. V dropped 4 bases and J dropped 8; count of bases not matched to a gene: 14. Germline assignment: CDR1 MNHEY and CDR2 SVGEGT. The CDR3 contains 16 residues. As DNA, the CDR3 is TGTGCCAGCAGTTTCGATTCCGGGACAGTCATCGATGAGCAGTTCTTC. This sequence encodes CASSFDSGTVIDEQFF.

The chain uses TRBV24-1 and TRBJ1-5; the D gene is possibly TRBD1 (6 bases). The CDR3 consists of 18 residues. Germline values: CDR1 KGHDR, CDR2 SFDVKD. V lost 1 base and J 4 bases, leaving 19 bases between the germline ends. The CDR3 sequence: CATSDFTKSGVRNQPQHF. CDR3 coding DNA: TGTGCCACCAGTGATTTTACAAAATCAGGGGTGAGAAATCAGCCCCAGCATTTT.

The rearrangement uses TRBV5-1 and TRBJ1-4, with D possibly matching TRBD1 (6 bases). CDR1 is SGHRS and CDR2 is YFSETQ in the germline V gene. The CDR3 sequence is 15 residues long. With 7 bases removed from V and 4 bases from J, the gap between germline ends came to 17 bases. CDR3 amino acids: CASHKGGGGNEKLFF. CDR3 coding DNA: TGCGCCAGCCACAAGGGTGGGGGCGGTAATGAAAAACTGTTTTTT.

The chain joins TRBV28 to TRBJ2-4; D possibly corresponds to TRBD1 (5 bases). The germline V and J ends were trimmed by 5 bases and 13 bases, with 15 bases remaining between them. CDR3 length: 12 amino acids. CDR1 is MDHEN, CDR2 SYDVKM, per germline. This CDR3 reads CASSITDRTQYF. In DNA form, the CDR3 reads TGTGCCAGCAGTATCACCGACAGAACACAGTACTTC.

The chain carries TRBV9 and TRBJ2-2; D not resolved. The germline CDR1 and CDR2 sequences are SGDLS and YYNGEE. Trimming stripped 5 bases from V and 6 bases from J, with 8 bases between. This CDR3 region has 12 residues. CDR3 coding DNA: TGTGCCAGCAGGAGGAAAGCCGGGGAGCTGTTTTTT. Its translation is CASRRKAGELFF.

This clone has just a few counts. The CDR3 DNA sequence: TGTGCCAGCAGCCCACCGTTCCTCGGGAGTGGTGGCTATGGCTACACCTTC. Its protein product is CASSPPFLGSGGYGYTF. This chain uses TRBV28 with TRBJ1-2, with D unresolved. The CDR3 runs 17 residues. From germline, CDR1 is MDHEN and CDR2 SYDVKM. V was pared by 6 bases and J by 4 bases, with 24 bases between.

Only one count was recorded for this clone. The chain employs TRBV29-1 and TRBJ1-1; weak D call: TRBD1 (6 bases). Per germline, CDR1 SQVTM and CDR2 ANQGSEA. V dropped 8 bases and J dropped 1 base, with 11 bases sitting between them. The CDR3 runs 12 residues. The CDR3 DNA sequence: TGCAGCTCCGGGACACCGAACACTGAAGCTTTCTTT. The encoded protein is CSSGTPNTEAFF.

The chain is built from TRBV7-6 and TRBJ2-1; D perhaps matches TRBD2 (6 bases). CDR3 length: 16 amino acids. The germline V and J ends were trimmed by 6 bases and 0 bases, with 15 bases remaining between them. Germline V gene data show CDR1 as SGHVS and CDR2 as FNYEAQ. The CDR3 nucleotides are TGTGCCAGCAGTTTACATGACGGGAGCTCCTACAATGAGCAGTTCTTC. Its translation: CASSLHDGSSYNEQFF.

The rearrangement joins TRBV27 to TRBJ2-7; unclear D gene. The CDR3 contains 14 residues. In germline, CDR1 is MNHEY, CDR2 SMNVEV (reference sequence). Deletions cut 6 bases from V and 4 bases from J, with 16 bases between. CDR3 sequence reads: CASSTHAQSYEQYF. The CDR3 coding sequence is TGTGCCAGCAGCACCCACGCACAGAGTTACGAGCAGTACTTC.

The chain has TRBV7-2 and TRBJ2-2, with TRBD2 matching 7 bases. Germline CDR1 is SGHTA and CDR2 is FQGNSA. Trimming removed 1 base from V and 6 bases from J; junction bases left unmatched: 5. This CDR3 has 15 amino acids. The CDR3 protein is CASSLVSGGSGELFF. In DNA form, the CDR3 reads TGTGCCAGCAGCTTAGTATCGGGGGGTTCCGGGGAGCTGTTTTTT.

V is TRBV15 and J is TRBJ1-1; 7 bases match TRBD1. This CDR3 region has 16 residues. In germline, CDR1 is LNHNV, CDR2 YYDKDF (reference sequence). V trimming: 3 bases; J trimming: 2 bases; junction bases outside the gene matches: 9. The CDR3 here is CATSSDRVAINTEAFF. The CDR3 DNA sequence: TGTGCCACCAGCAGTGACAGGGTCGCGATCAACACTGAAGCTTTCTTT.

V is TRBV6-5 and J is TRBJ1-6, with D perhaps TRBD1 (5 bases). Germline CDR1 is MNHEY and CDR2 is SVGAGI. There are 15 residues in the CDR3. Trimming cost V 5 bases and J 7 bases, with 15 bases left between them. The CDR3 nucleotides are TGTGCCAGCAGTATTGGACGGGGGGGAAATTCACCCCTCCACTTT. This sequence encodes CASSIGRGGNSPLHF.

This rearrangement joins TRBV6-5 to TRBJ2-5; D is undetermined. V was pared by 4 bases and J by 5 bases, with 5 bases between. The CDR3 spans 11 residues. The germline gives CDR1 MNHEY, CDR2 SVGAGI. This chain's CDR3 is CASSSRETQYF. The CDR3 DNA follows: TGTGCCAGCAGTTCTCGGGAGACCCAGTACTTC.

The V gene is TRBV28, the J gene TRBJ2-1, with 9 bases identical to TRBD1. The CDR3 consists of 15 residues. The germline CDR1 and CDR2 sequences are MDHEN and SYDVKM. V was clipped by 3 bases and J by 6 bases; unmatched bases: 6. The DNA of the CDR3 is TGTGCCAGCAGTTTGGGGGGACAGGGTAGCAATGAGCAGTTCTTC. This gives the protein CASSLGGQGSNEQFF. The variable domain in full, with the rest retrieved from reference TRBV28 and TRBJ2-1, is DVKVTQSSRYLVKRTGEKVFLECVQDMDHENMFWYRQDPGLGLRLIYFSYDVKMKEKGDIPEGYSVSREKKERFSLILESASTNQTSMYLCASSLGGQGSNEQFFGPGTRLTVL.

The chain recombines TRBV6-5 with TRBJ1-5; 8 bases line up with TRBD1. Germline CDR1 is MNHEY and CDR2 is SVGAGI. The V segment lost 5 bases and the J segment 4 bases; nucleotides outside the gene matches: 7. The CDR3 loop spans 15 amino acids. The CDR3 DNA reads as TGTGCCAGCAGTAACCGACAGGGGCCAAATCAGCCCCAGCATTTT. It encodes CASSNRQGPNQPQHF.

CDR3 sequence: CASSISPGNEQFF. In DNA form, the CDR3 reads TGTGCCAGTAGTATAAGCCCAGGTAATGAGCAGTTCTTC. The chain is built from TRBV19 and TRBJ2-1; D gene ambiguous. Trimming shortened V by 2 bases and J by 7 bases, and 9 bases separated the two germline ends. The CDR3 loop spans 13 amino acids. Looked up from germline, CDR1 is LNHDA and CDR2 is SQIVND (reference sequence).